A single sample is the source of the 20 T cell receptor beta chains below, sequenced in a study of Ad26.COV2.S vaccination and SARS-CoV-2 variants. Indicated treatment: some 19 received Ad26.COV2.S at low or high dose, single or two shots; five or six received placebo; per-sample allocation not given. Vaccine and placebo recipients were sampled on day 63 after the first injection. The data were produced by immunoSEQ multiplex PCR, yet TCRdb's version contains in-frame clones alone and is incomplete. The sample includes 200,000 to 250,000 clones, roughly 90% of them seen just once. The material sequenced was peripheral blood, taken in a trial of Ad26.COV2.S vaccine versus placebo. Receptor source: a person aged 18 to 65 who received the Ad26.COV2.S COVID-19 vaccine or a placebo.

The rearrangement links TRBV11-1 to TRBJ1-2; D not resolved. Trimming shortened V by 2 bases and J by 2 bases, and 15 bases separated the two germline ends. This CDR3 has 16 residues. In germline, CDR1 is SGHAT, CDR2 FQDESV (reference sequence). The CDR3: CASSLTPETANYGYTF. The CDR3 region has the DNA TGTGCCAGCAGCTTAACCCCCGAGACTGCCAACTATGGCTACACCTTC.

Only one count was recorded for this clone. The V gene is TRBV11-2, the J gene TRBJ2-5; 9 bases are shared with TRBD1. The length of the CDR3 is 14 residues. Germline V gene data show CDR1 as SGHAT and CDR2 as FQNNGV. The V and J ends lost 5 bases and 5 bases, in that order; junction bases with no gene match: 6. The CDR3 nucleotides read TGTGCCAGCAGCCTACAGGGGGCTGGGGAGACCCAGTACTTC. This encodes CASSLQGAGETQYF.

The chain links TRBV2 to TRBJ2-5; the match to TRBD1 covers 8 bases. The ends lost 6 bases at V and 3 bases at J; junction bases unmatched: 9. CDR3 length: 15 residues. The germline CDR1 and CDR2 sequences are SNHLY and FYNNEI. The CDR3: CASRSDRVGKETQYF. The CDR3, as DNA: TGTGCCAGCAGGTCGGACAGGGTTGGAAAAGAGACCCAGTACTTC.

V and J are TRBV6-2 or TRBV6-3 and TRBJ2-7; 8 nucleotides line up with TRBD2. Trimming at V came to 3 bases and at J to 6 bases, leaving 10 bases not matched to a gene. The germline V gene encodes CDR1 MNHEY and CDR2 SVGEGT. This CDR3 has 15 residues. The CDR3 is CASSYGERERREQYF. DNA for the CDR3: TGTGCCAGCAGTTATGGGGAGCGGGAGAGACGCGAGCAGTACTTC.

V is TRBV11-3 and J is TRBJ2-5; tentatively, D is TRBD1 or TRBD2 (6 bases each). From germline, CDR1 is SGHNT and CDR2 YENEEA. Trimming pared 5 bases from V and 2 bases from J, leaving 24 bases between. The CDR3 is 18 amino acids. CDR3 protein: CASSPGVLGVGGQETQYF. As DNA, the CDR3 is TGTGCCAGCAGCCCAGGGGTGCTCGGGGTAGGAGGGCAAGAGACCCAGTACTTC.

The rearrangement joins TRBV6-5 to TRBJ2-7; possible D gene TRBD2, 6 bases. Germline V gene sequence: CDR1 MNHEY, CDR2 SVGAGI. This CDR3 contains 13 residues. Trimming took off 6 bases at V and 2 bases at J, with 11 bases between the two ends. CDR3 protein: CASRQGGTYEQYF. The CDR3 nucleotides are TGTGCCAGCAGGCAGGGCGGGACCTACGAGCAGTACTTC.

The rearrangement uses TRBV29-1 and TRBJ2-3; D gene unclear. Trimming removed 6 bases from V and 0 bases from J, with 10 bases in between. The CDR3 has 13 residues. Germline V gene lookup returns CDR1 SQVTM and CDR2 ANQGSEA. The chain's CDR3 is CSVVSGSTDTQYF. The CDR3 region has the DNA TGCAGCGTCGTCTCAGGTAGCACAGATACGCAGTATTTT.

The V call is TRBV7-2, the J call TRBJ2-5; perhaps TRBD1 as D (6 bases). Between the trimmed V and J ends, which lost 5 bases and 5 bases, there was a span of 18 bases. Looked up from germline, CDR1 is SGHTA and CDR2 is FQGNSA. CDR3 length equals 15 residues. This CDR3 is CASSLRASGVETQYF. The CDR3 DNA reads TGTGCCAGCAGCCTTAGGGCCTCAGGGGTTGAGACCCAGTACTTC.

V is TRBV7-9 and J is TRBJ2-3; D ambiguous. This CDR3 comprises 19 residues. Germline values: CDR1 SEHNR, CDR2 FQNEAQ (reference sequence). V gave up 4 bases and J gave up 4 bases, with 27 bases separating them. The CDR3 nucleotides read TGTGCCAGCAGCTCCCCCAGAATGGTAGTGAACCCAAATTCAGATACGCAGTATTTT. Its protein is CASSSPRMVVNPNSDTQYF.

Points on this clone: One end of the junction fails to match germline, which may point to a read error. The genes are TRBV7-8 and TRBJ2-7; 7 nucleotides align to TRBD1. This CDR3 comprises 12 residues. CDR1 and CDR2 from the germline V gene are SGHVS and FQNEAQ. CDR3 amino acids: CASSPTGPDSKF. For the CDR3, the DNA is TGTGCCAGCAGCCCGACAGGGCCCGATTCAAAATTC. The whole variable domain, remainder taken from reference TRBV7-8 and TRBJ2-7, is GAGVSQSPRYKVAKRGQDVALRCDPISGHVSLFWYQQALGQGPEFLTYFQNEAQLDKSGLPSDRFFAERPEGSVSTLKIQRTQQEDSAVYLCASSPTGPDSKFGPGTRLTVT.

The sample holds one count of this clone. The chain carries TRBV28 and TRBJ2-3, with a possible D match to TRBD2 (6 bases). Germline lookup yields CDR1 MDHEN and CDR2 SYDVKM. Trimming stripped 2 bases from V and 5 bases from J, with 14 bases between. The CDR3 has 15 residues. DNA for the CDR3: TGTGCCAGCAGTTTAACGGGGGTTGGATTAGATACGCAGTATTTT. Encoded protein: CASSLTGVGLDTQYF. Filled out from reference TRBV28 and TRBJ2-3, the complete variable domain reads DVKVTQSSRYLVKRTGEKVFLECVQDMDHENMFWYRQDPGLGLRLIYFSYDVKMKEKGDIPEGYSVSREKKERFSLILESASTNQTSMYLCASSLTGVGLDTQYFGPGTRLTVL.

The rearrangement uses TRBV29-1 and TRBJ2-7, with D hard to call. The CDR3 contains 15 residues. With 7 bases removed from V and 6 bases from J, the gap between germline ends came to 25 bases. From germline, CDR1 is SQVTM and CDR2 ANQGSEA. The CDR3 nucleotides are TGCAGCGCGAGTCTAACGACGGACCCTATGGGCGAGCAGTACTTC. Translation: CSASLTTDPMGEQYF.

The chain has TRBV25-1 and TRBJ1-2; 7 bases align to TRBD1. After removal of 5 bases from V and 2 bases from J, the junction contained 5 bases not matched to a gene. This CDR3 has 14 amino acids. CDR1 and CDR2 (germline): MGHDK, SYGVNS. The CDR3 loop is CASSRTGLNYGYTF. Written as DNA, the CDR3 is TGTGCCAGCAGTCGGACAGGACTCAACTATGGCTACACCTTC.

This clone was counted a single time. The V and J genes are TRBV30 and TRBJ1-2; D might be TRBD1 (6 bases). The CDR3 runs to 14 residues. V was shortened by 4 bases and J by 1 base, with 13 bases between the two germline ends. Germline V gene sequence: CDR1 GTSNPN, CDR2 SVGIG (reference sequence). The CDR3 here is CAWTLGGINYGYTF. CDR3 sequence (DNA): TGTGCCTGGACCCTAGGGGGAATTAACTATGGCTACACCTTC.

This clone came up once. V is TRBV7-2 and J is TRBJ2-2; 8 bases match TRBD1. The germline V gene has CDR1 SGHTA and CDR2 FQGNSA. CDR3 length equals 18 residues. V was pared by 5 bases and J by 5 bases, with 16 bases of the junction left unmatched. The CDR3 loop is CASSGPPGRGLSTGELFF. CDR3 bases: TGTGCCAGCAGCGGTCCACCAGGCAGGGGGCTAAGTACCGGGGAGCTGTTTTTT. Combining the CDR3 with reference TRBV7-2 and TRBJ2-2 gives the whole variable domain GAGVSQSPSNKVTEKGKDVELRCDPISGHTALYWYRQSLGQGLEFLIYFQGNSAPDKSGLPSDRFSAERTGGSVSTLTIQRTQQEDSAVYLCASSGPPGRGLSTGELFFGEGSRLTVL.

The gene calls are TRBV14 and TRBJ2-7, with 11 positions matching TRBD1. The CDR3 is 14 amino acids. With V trimmed by 6 bases and J by 4 bases, 5 bases remained unmatched. The germline V gene has CDR1 SGHDN and CDR2 FVKESK. CDR3 protein: CASRRTGGLYEQYF. CDR3 bases: TGTGCCAGCAGACGGACAGGGGGCTTGTACGAGCAGTACTTC.

The rearrangement uses TRBV6-5 and TRBJ2-3; a possible D gene is TRBD1 (6 bases). From germline, CDR1 is MNHEY and CDR2 SVGAGI. The CDR3 covers 14 residues. Trimming removed 2 bases from V and 3 bases from J, with 9 bases in between. For the CDR3, the DNA is TGTGCCAGCAGTTACAACAGGGTGACAGATACGCAGTATTTT. Its translation: CASSYNRVTDTQYF.

A few counts support this clone. This rearrangement joins TRBV12-3 or TRBV12-4 to TRBJ1-2; TRBD1 matches 7 bases. The CDR3 is 13 amino acids. Trimming at V came to 5 bases and at J to 10 bases, leaving 10 bases not matched to a gene. The CDR3 reads CASSPSRDSLYTF. The CDR3 DNA reads as TGTGCCAGCAGTCCTTCCCGGGACAGTCTCTACACCTTC.

The gene calls are TRBV18 and TRBJ1-4; TRBD1 is a possible D gene (5 bases). The germline gives CDR1 KGHSH, CDR2 LQKENI. The V end lost 5 bases, the J end lost 2 bases, and 9 bases lay between the germline ends. The CDR3 has 14 amino acids. The CDR3 nucleotides are TGTGCCAGCTCAGCAGGGTCGACTAATGAAAAACTGTTTTTT. It yields the protein CASSAGSTNEKLFF.

CDR3 sequence (DNA): TGTGCCAGCAGGGGTCTCCCGGTCTATAATTCACCCCTCCACTTT. Amino acid sequence: CASRGLPVYNSPLHF. The V call is TRBV6-5, the J call TRBJ1-6, with D unresolved. The CDR3 spans 15 residues. The V gene lost 6 bases and the J gene lost 3 bases, with 12 bases spanning the gap. The germline V gene encodes CDR1 MNHEY and CDR2 SVGAGI.